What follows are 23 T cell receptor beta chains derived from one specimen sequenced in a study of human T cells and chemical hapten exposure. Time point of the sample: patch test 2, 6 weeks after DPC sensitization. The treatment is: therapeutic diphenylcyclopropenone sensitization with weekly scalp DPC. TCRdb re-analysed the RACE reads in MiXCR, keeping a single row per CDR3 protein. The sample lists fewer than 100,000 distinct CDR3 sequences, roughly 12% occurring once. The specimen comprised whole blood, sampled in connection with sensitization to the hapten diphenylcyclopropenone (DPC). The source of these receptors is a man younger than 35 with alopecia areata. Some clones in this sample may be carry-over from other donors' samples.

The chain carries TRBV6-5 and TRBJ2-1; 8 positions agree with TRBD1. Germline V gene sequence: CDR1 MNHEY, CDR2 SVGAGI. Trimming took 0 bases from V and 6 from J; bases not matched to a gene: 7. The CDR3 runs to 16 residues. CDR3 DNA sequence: TGTGCCAGCAGTTACTCGACAGGGGTAACCGTCAATGAGCAGTTCTTC. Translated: CASSYSTGVTVNEQFF.

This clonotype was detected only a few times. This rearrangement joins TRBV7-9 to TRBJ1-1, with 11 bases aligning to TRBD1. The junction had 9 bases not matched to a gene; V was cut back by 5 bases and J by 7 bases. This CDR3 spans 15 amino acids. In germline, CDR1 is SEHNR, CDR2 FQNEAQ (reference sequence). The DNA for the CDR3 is TGTGCCAGCAGCAACAAGGACAGGGGGCGGAATGAAGCTTTCTTT. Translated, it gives CASSNKDRGRNEAFF.

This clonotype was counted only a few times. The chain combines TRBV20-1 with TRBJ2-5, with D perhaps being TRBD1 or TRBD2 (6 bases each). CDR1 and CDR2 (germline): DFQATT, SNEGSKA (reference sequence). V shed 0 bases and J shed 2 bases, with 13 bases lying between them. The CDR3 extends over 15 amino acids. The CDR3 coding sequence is TGCAGTGCTAGAGAGGGGGCGGGGTTACAAGAGACCCAGTACTTC. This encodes CSAREGAGLQETQYF.

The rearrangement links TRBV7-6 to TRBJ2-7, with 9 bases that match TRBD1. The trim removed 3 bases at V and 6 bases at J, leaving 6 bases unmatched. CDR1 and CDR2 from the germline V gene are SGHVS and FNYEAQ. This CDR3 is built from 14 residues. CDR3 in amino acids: CASSFRDRAREQYF. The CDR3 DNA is TGTGCCAGCAGCTTCCGGGACAGGGCTCGCGAGCAGTACTTC.

CDR3 sequence: CASSSVGCGYTEAFF. In DNA, the CDR3 is TGTGCCAGCAGTTCCGTGGGGTGCGGCTACACTGAAGCTTTCTTT. The gene calls are TRBV27 and TRBJ1-1; no clear D. The germline gives CDR1 MNHEY, CDR2 SMNVEV (reference sequence). V dropped 4 bases and J dropped 3 bases, with 15 bases sitting between them. The CDR3 length is 15 residues.

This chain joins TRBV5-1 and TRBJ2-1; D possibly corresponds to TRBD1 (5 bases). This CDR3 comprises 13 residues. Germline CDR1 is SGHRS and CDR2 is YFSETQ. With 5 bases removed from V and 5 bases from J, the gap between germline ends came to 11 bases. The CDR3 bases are TGCGCCAGCAGAAGACAGACGGACAATGAGCAGTTCTTC. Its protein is CASRRQTDNEQFF. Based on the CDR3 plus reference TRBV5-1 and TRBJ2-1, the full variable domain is KAGVTQTPRYLIKTRGQQVTLSCSPISGHRSVSWYQQTPGQGLQFLFEYFSETQRNKGNFPGRFSGRQFSNSRSEMNVSTLELGDSALYLCASRRQTDNEQFFGPGTRLTVL.

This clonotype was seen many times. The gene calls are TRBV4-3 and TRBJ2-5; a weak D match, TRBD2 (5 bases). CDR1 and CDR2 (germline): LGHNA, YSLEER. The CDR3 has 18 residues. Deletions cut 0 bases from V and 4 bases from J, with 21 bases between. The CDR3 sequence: CASSQDSGVPGFGETQYF. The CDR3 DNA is TGCGCCAGCAGCCAAGATTCCGGGGTGCCCGGCTTTGGAGAGACCCAGTACTTC.

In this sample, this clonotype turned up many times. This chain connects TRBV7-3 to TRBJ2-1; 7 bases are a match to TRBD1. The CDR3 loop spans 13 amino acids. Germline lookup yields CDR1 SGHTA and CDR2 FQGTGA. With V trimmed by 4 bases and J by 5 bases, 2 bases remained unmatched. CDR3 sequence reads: CASSSTGNNEQFF. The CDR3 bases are TGTGCCAGCAGCTCGACAGGGAACAATGAGCAGTTCTTC.

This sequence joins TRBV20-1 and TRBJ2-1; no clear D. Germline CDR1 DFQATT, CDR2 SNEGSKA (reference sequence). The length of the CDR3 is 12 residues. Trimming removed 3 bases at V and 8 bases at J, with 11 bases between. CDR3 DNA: TGCAGTGCTAGGGACCGCCTCGATGAGCAGTTCTTC. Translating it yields CSARDRLDEQFF.

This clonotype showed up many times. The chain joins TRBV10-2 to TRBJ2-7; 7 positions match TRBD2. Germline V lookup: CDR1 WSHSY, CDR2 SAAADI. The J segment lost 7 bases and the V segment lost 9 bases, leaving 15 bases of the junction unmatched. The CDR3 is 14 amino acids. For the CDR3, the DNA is TGCGCCAGTTCCGCTAGCGGAACAACGGGAGAGCAGTACTTC. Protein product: CASSASGTTGEQYF.

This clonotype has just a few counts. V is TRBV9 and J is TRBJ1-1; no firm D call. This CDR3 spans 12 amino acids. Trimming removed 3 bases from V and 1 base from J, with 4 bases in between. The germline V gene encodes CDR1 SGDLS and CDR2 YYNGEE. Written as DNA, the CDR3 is TGTGCCAGCAGCGGGAGGAACACTGAAGCTTTCTTT. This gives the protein CASSGRNTEAFF.

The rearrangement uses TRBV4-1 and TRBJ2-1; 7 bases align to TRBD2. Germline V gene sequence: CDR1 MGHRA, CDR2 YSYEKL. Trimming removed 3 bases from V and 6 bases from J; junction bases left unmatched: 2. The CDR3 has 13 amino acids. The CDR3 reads CASSQSGINEQFF. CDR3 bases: TGCGCCAGCAGCCAGAGCGGGATCAATGAGCAGTTCTTC.

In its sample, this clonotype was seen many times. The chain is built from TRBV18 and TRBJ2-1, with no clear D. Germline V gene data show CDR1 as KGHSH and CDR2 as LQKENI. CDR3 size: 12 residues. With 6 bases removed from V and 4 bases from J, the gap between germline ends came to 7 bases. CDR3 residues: CASSPGYNEQFF. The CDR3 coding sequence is TGTGCCAGCTCCCCCGGATACAATGAGCAGTTCTTC.

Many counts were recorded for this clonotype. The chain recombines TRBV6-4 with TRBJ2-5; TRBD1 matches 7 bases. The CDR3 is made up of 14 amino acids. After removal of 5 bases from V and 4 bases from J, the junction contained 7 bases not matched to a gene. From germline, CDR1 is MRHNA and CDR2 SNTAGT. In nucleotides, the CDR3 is TGTGCCAGCAGTCGGACAGGAGAGGGAGAGACCCAGTACTTC. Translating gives CASSRTGEGETQYF.

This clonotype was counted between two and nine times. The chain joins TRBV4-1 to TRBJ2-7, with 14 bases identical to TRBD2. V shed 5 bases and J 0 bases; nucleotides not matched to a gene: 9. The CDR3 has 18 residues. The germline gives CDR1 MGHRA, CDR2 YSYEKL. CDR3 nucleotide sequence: TGCGCCAGCAGCAAGGGACTAGCGGGGGACCCCAGCTCCTACGAGCAGTACTTC. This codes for CASSKGLAGDPSSYEQYF.

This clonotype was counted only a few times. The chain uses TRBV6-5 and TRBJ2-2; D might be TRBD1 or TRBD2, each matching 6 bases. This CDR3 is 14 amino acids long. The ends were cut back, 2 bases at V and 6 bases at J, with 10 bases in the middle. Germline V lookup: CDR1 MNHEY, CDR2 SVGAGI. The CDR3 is CASSYRGAAGELFF. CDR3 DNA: TGTGCCAGCAGTTACAGGGGGGCGGCCGGGGAGCTGTTTTTT.

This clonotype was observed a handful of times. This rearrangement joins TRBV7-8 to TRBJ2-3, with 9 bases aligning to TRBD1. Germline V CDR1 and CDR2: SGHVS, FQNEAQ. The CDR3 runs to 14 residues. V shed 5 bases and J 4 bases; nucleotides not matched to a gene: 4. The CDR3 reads CASSKRTGADTQYF. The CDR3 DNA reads TGTGCCAGCAGCAAAAGGACAGGGGCAGATACGCAGTATTTT.

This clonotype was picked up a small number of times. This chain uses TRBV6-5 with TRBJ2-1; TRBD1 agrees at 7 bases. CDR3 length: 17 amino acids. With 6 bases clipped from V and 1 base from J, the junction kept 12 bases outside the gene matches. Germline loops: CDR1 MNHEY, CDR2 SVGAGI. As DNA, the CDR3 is TGTGCCAGCAGATTATACAGGGGCCCTGGTTCCTACAATGAGCAGTTCTTC. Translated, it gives CASRLYRGPGSYNEQFF.

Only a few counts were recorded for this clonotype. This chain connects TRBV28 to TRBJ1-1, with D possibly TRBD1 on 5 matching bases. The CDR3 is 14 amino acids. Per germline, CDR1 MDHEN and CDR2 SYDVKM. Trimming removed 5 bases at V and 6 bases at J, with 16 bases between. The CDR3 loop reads CASSEGALGAEAFF. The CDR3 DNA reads TGTGCCAGCAGTGAAGGGGCTCTGGGGGCTGAAGCTTTCTTT.

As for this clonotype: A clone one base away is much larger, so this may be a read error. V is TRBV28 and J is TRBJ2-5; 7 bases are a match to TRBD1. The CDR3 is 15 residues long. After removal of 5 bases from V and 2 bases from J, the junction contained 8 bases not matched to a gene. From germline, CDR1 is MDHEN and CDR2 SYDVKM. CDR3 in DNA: TGTGCCAGCAGTCCCGCCGGGACAGCTCAAGAGACCCAGTACTTC. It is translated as CASSPAGTAQETQYF.

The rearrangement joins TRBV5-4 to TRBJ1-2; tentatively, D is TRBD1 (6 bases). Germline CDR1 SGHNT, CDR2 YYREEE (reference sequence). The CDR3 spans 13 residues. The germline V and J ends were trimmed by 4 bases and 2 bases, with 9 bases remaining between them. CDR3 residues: CASSIDRNYGYTF. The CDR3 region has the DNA TGTGCCAGCAGCATAGACAGGAACTATGGCTACACCTTC.

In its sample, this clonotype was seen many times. In DNA, the CDR3 is TGCGCCAGCAGCCAAGATAAGAATGCCTACGAGCAGTACTTC. Residues: CASSQDKNAYEQYF. This chain joins TRBV4-3 and TRBJ2-7; no reliable D call. Per the germline V gene, CDR1 is LGHNA and CDR2 is YSLEER. CDR3 length equals 14 residues. V lost 0 bases, J lost 2 bases, and 8 bases lay in between.

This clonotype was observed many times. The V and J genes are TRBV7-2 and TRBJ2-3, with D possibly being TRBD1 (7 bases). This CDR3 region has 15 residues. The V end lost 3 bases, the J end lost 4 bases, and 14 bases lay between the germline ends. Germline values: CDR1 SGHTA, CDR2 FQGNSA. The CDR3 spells CASSFRRGRPDTQYF. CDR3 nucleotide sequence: TGTGCCAGCAGCTTCCGGAGGGGGCGCCCAGATACGCAGTATTTT.